This is a list of T cell receptor beta chains from one sample in a study of technical replicates of blood from several donors. Repertoires were generated with immunoSEQ multiplex PCR, while TCRdb's copy carries only in-frame clones and drops some. The sample holds 70,000 to 85,000 clones; around 97% are singletons and the top ten take more than 0.15%. Sequenced material: T cells isolated from PBMCs. These receptors were taken from a human donor in good health. The CDR3 runs from the conserved cysteine through the conserved F or W. Each record gives: CDR3 DNA, CDR3 protein, D gene, J gene, V gene, clone size. D genes are given only for firm matches. Not all rows give a size; the values are once, few, many and, for expanded clones, a class.

CDR3nt: TGTGCCAGCAGTGCCCTAAAAGGCGGGGCCTCCTACGAGCAGTACTTC; CDR3aa: CASSALKGGASYEQYF; d_gene: NA; j_gene: TRBJ2-7; v_gene: TRBV25-1; abundance: NA
CDR3nt: TGTGCCAGCAGCTTGGTCTGGGACAGGGGTGAGGAGACCCAGTACTTC; CDR3aa: CASSLVWDRGEETQYF; d_gene: TRBD1; j_gene: TRBJ2-5; v_gene: TRBV5-6; abundance: NA
CDR3nt: TGTGCCAGCAGCTTGTACCAGATTGACCGCGGGGAAGCTTTCTTT; CDR3aa: CASSLYQIDRGEAFF; d_gene: NA; j_gene: TRBJ1-1; v_gene: TRBV5-6; abundance: NA
CDR3nt: TGTGCCAGCAGCGTAGCGGAGGGGAAGGGACACGAGCAGTACTTC; CDR3aa: CASSVAEGKGHEQYF; d_gene: NA; j_gene: TRBJ2-7; v_gene: TRBV9; abundance: NA
CDR3nt: TGCGCCAGCAGCCCGACAGGGGTGAACACTGAAGCTTTCTTT; CDR3aa: CASSPTGVNTEAFF; d_gene: TRBD1; j_gene: TRBJ1-1; v_gene: TRBV5-1; abundance: NA
CDR3nt: TGTGCCAGCACCCTCACAGCTACTAGCACAGATACGCAGTATTTT; CDR3aa: CASTLTATSTDTQYF; d_gene: NA; j_gene: TRBJ2-3; v_gene: TRBV6-5; abundance: NA
CDR3nt: TGTGCCAGCAGTTCCGACAGGGGCCCTCCCATAGGGGCTTTCTTT; CDR3aa: CASSSDRGPPIGAFF; d_gene: TRBD1; j_gene: TRBJ1-1; v_gene: TRBV28; abundance: NA
CDR3nt: TGTGCCAGCAGTACTCAACTAGGCTCCTACGAGCAGTACTTC; CDR3aa: CASSTQLGSYEQYF; d_gene: NA; j_gene: TRBJ2-7; v_gene: TRBV25-1; abundance: NA
CDR3nt: TGTGCCAGCAGTTCGCCGGGGGAGGGGTCAAACACTGAAGCTTTCTTT; CDR3aa: CASSSPGEGSNTEAFF; d_gene: NA; j_gene: TRBJ1-1; v_gene: TRBV28; abundance: NA
CDR3nt: TGCGCCAGCAGTGAGGGTAGGAGAAAGGGGCCGGAGACCCAGTACTTC; CDR3aa: CASSEGRRKGPETQYF; d_gene: NA; j_gene: TRBJ2-5; v_gene: TRBV10-1; abundance: NA
CDR3nt: TGCGCCAGCAGCCAAGGACAGTTCCTTGATAGCAATCAGCCCCAGCATTTT; CDR3aa: CASSQGQFLDSNQPQHF; d_gene: NA; j_gene: TRBJ1-5; v_gene: TRBV4-1; abundance: NA
CDR3nt: TGTGCCAGCAGCTCGCCGGGACAGGGTACGGAGGGCTACACCTTC; CDR3aa: CASSSPGQGTEGYTF; d_gene: TRBD1; j_gene: TRBJ1-2; v_gene: TRBV7-9; abundance: once
CDR3nt: TGTGCCACCAGCATATTACGGGGGGCCAACGTCCTGACTTTC; CDR3aa: CATSILRGANVLTF; d_gene: NA; j_gene: TRBJ2-6; v_gene: TRBV15; abundance: once
CDR3nt: TGCAGGGCGGGCTCAGGACACAATGAGCAGTTCTTC; CDR3aa: CRAGSGHNEQFF; d_gene: NA; j_gene: TRBJ2-1; v_gene: TRBV29-1; abundance: NA
CDR3nt: TGTGCCAGCAGTTACGCGCGGGACAGAGGGGAGACCCAGTACTTC; CDR3aa: CASSYARDRGETQYF; d_gene: NA; j_gene: TRBJ2-5; v_gene: TRBV6-5; abundance: NA
CDR3nt: TGTGCCAGCAGTTCAAACGCCCGATCTAGCGGGAGGGCCCCCGAGCAGTTCTTC; CDR3aa: CASSSNARSSGRAPEQFF; d_gene: TRBD2; j_gene: TRBJ2-1; v_gene: TRBV28; abundance: NA
CDR3nt: TGTGCCAGCAGCTCTCAGATGGACTATGGCTACACCTTC; CDR3aa: CASSSQMDYGYTF; d_gene: NA; j_gene: TRBJ1-2; v_gene: TRBV5-4; abundance: once
CDR3nt: TGCGCCAGCAGCCAAGTCGGGGGGTTGAGGTACGAGCAGTACTTC; CDR3aa: CASSQVGGLRYEQYF; d_gene: TRBD2; j_gene: TRBJ2-7; v_gene: TRBV4-1; abundance: NA
CDR3nt: TGTGCCTGGAGGCGCCGGGACAGGGAGGAAGCTTTCTTT; CDR3aa: CAWRRRDREEAFF; d_gene: TRBD1; j_gene: TRBJ1-1; v_gene: TRBV30; abundance: once
CDR3nt: TGTGCCAGCAGCCTAGGGGCTGGCGAGCAGTACTTC; CDR3aa: CASSLGAGEQYF; d_gene: NA; j_gene: TRBJ2-7; v_gene: TRBV11-2; abundance: NA
CDR3nt: TGCGCCAGCAGCTTGAGGGGACTAGCGGGGGAGACCCAGTACTTC; CDR3aa: CASSLRGLAGETQYF; d_gene: TRBD2; j_gene: TRBJ2-5; v_gene: TRBV5-1; abundance: NA
CDR3nt: TGTGCCAGCAGTTGGACAGACCCTTCGCGTGCTTTCTTT; CDR3aa: CASSWTDPSRAFF; d_gene: NA; j_gene: TRBJ1-1; v_gene: TRBV7-9; abundance: NA
CDR3nt: TGTGCCAGTAGGGGACTCGAGGCCTACGAGCAGTACTTC; CDR3aa: CASRGLEAYEQYF; d_gene: NA; j_gene: TRBJ2-7; v_gene: TRBV19; abundance: NA
CDR3nt: TGTGCCAGCAGTTTGTCTTCCGGGACTCGAACTGAAGCTTTCTTT; CDR3aa: CASSLSSGTRTEAFF; d_gene: NA; j_gene: TRBJ1-1; v_gene: TRBV27; abundance: NA
CDR3nt: TGCGCCAGCAGCTCTAGCAGGGGGTATGGCTACACCTTC; CDR3aa: CASSSSRGYGYTF; d_gene: TRBD1; j_gene: TRBJ1-2; v_gene: TRBV5-1; abundance: once
CDR3nt: TGTGCCAGCAGCTTGACAGGACCTGCAATGCAGTTCTTC; CDR3aa: CASSLTGPAMQFF; d_gene: NA; j_gene: TRBJ2-1; v_gene: TRBV5-6; abundance: once
CDR3nt: TGCAGCGTGGAGCCTGACAGGGGCTATGGCTACACCTTC; CDR3aa: CSVEPDRGYGYTF; d_gene: TRBD1; j_gene: TRBJ1-2; v_gene: TRBV29-1; abundance: NA
CDR3nt: TGTGCCAGCAGCTACGGACTAGCGGGGGAGACCTACGAGCAGTACTTC; CDR3aa: CASSYGLAGETYEQYF; d_gene: TRBD2; j_gene: TRBJ2-7; v_gene: TRBV13; abundance: once
CDR3nt: TGTGCCAGTAGTATTCAGGACAGCTCCTACAATGAGCAGTTCTTC; CDR3aa: CASSIQDSSYNEQFF; d_gene: NA; j_gene: TRBJ2-1; v_gene: TRBV19; abundance: once
CDR3nt: TGTGCCAGCAGCTCACAGGGGATCGGGGAGCTGTTTTTT; CDR3aa: CASSSQGIGELFF; d_gene: TRBD1; j_gene: TRBJ2-2; v_gene: TRBV7-2; abundance: NA
CDR3nt: TGTGCCAGCAGTCGCAGGACAGGGTCGTACACTGAAGCTTTCTTT; CDR3aa: CASSRRTGSYTEAFF; d_gene: TRBD1; j_gene: TRBJ1-1; v_gene: TRBV28; abundance: NA
CDR3nt: TGTGCCAGCAGCTCCACTGGAGAGGGTCGGGGTGAAAAACTGTTTTTT; CDR3aa: CASSSTGEGRGEKLFF; d_gene: NA; j_gene: TRBJ1-4; v_gene: TRBV7-9; abundance: NA
CDR3nt: TGCGCCAGCAGCTTAGACAGGGAATACGAGCAGTACTTC; CDR3aa: CASSLDREYEQYF; d_gene: TRBD1; j_gene: TRBJ2-7; v_gene: TRBV5-1; abundance: NA
CDR3nt: TGCGCCAGCAGCTTAACAGGGGGCAAACAGCCCCAGCATTTT; CDR3aa: CASSLTGGKQPQHF; d_gene: TRBD1; j_gene: TRBJ1-5; v_gene: TRBV5-1; abundance: NA
CDR3nt: TGTGCCAGCAGCCCCCACCGACAGGGCTACGAGCAGTACTTC; CDR3aa: CASSPHRQGYEQYF; d_gene: TRBD1; j_gene: TRBJ2-7; v_gene: TRBV5-4; abundance: NA
CDR3nt: TGTGCCATCAGCGGGACAGCTCCATATGGCTACACCTTC; CDR3aa: CAISGTAPYGYTF; d_gene: TRBD1; j_gene: TRBJ1-2; v_gene: TRBV10-3; abundance: NA
CDR3nt: TGTGCCAGCAGCTTAGAGGGGGTCGTGGGGGCTGAAGCTTTCTTT; CDR3aa: CASSLEGVVGAEAFF; d_gene: NA; j_gene: TRBJ1-1; v_gene: TRBV7-8; abundance: NA
CDR3nt: TGTGCCAGCAGCCTATCTGATTGGGGAGGCAATCAGCCCCAGCATTTT; CDR3aa: CASSLSDWGGNQPQHF; d_gene: NA; j_gene: TRBJ1-5; v_gene: TRBV5-8; abundance: NA
CDR3nt: TGTGCCAGCAGCGTATCAGCTAGCGGGTCTTACTACGAGCAGTACTTC; CDR3aa: CASSVSASGSYYEQYF; d_gene: TRBD2; j_gene: TRBJ2-7; v_gene: TRBV9; abundance: NA
CDR3nt: TGCAGCGTTGGTAGGGACATTAGCAATGAGCAGTTCTTC; CDR3aa: CSVGRDISNEQFF; d_gene: NA; j_gene: TRBJ2-1; v_gene: TRBV29-1; abundance: NA
CDR3nt: TGTGCCAGCTCACCACCGACAGGGGCGAAACACACCGGGGAGCTGTTTTTT; CDR3aa: CASSPPTGAKHTGELFF; d_gene: TRBD1; j_gene: TRBJ2-2; v_gene: TRBV18; abundance: NA
CDR3nt: TGTGCCAGCAGCTCGAGACTAGCGATGGAGACCCAGTACTTC; CDR3aa: CASSSRLAMETQYF; d_gene: TRBD2; j_gene: TRBJ2-5; v_gene: TRBV7-2; abundance: NA